This record looks at one TCR beta chain sequence and its context. Only in-frame clones appear in the TCRdb table, and some are missing; sequencing was by immunoSEQ multiplex PCR. The profile shows around 100,000 clones, roughly 96% of them singletons. This specimen comes from a study of technical replicates of blood from a handful of donors. Trimming left V 3 bases short and J 2 bases short, with 12 bases between. Germline CDR1 reads KGHSH; CDR2 reads LQKENI. This CDR3 has 15 amino acids. The sequence came from a human donor in good health. This chain joins TRBV18 and TRBJ2-3; tentatively, D is TRBD2 (6 bases). The specimen was T cells isolated from PBMCs. CDR3 region: CASSPAGLYTDTQYF. Written as DNA, the CDR3 is TGTGCCAGCTCACCGGCGGGACTCTACACAGATACGCAGTATTTT.